This entry is about one TCR beta chain. Sequenced by immunoSEQ multiplex PCR; TCRdb stores in-frame clones only, minus some. The table has about 150,000 clones, around 80% seen once. This entry comes from a study of blood T cell repertoires in COVID-19. Looked up from germline, CDR1 is MNHEY and CDR2 is SMNVEV (reference sequence). The CDR3 length is 13 residues. V shed 8 bases and J 3 bases; nucleotides not matched to a gene: 3. The clonotype originates from a woman aged 45-65 years with acute or convalescent COVID-19. Sequenced input: peripheral blood. The V and J genes are TRBV27 and TRBJ1-2; 10 nucleotides agree with TRBD1. The CDR3 nucleotides are TGTGCCAGCGCGGACAGGGGGTACTATGGCTACACCTTC. Amino acids: CASADRGYYGYTF.